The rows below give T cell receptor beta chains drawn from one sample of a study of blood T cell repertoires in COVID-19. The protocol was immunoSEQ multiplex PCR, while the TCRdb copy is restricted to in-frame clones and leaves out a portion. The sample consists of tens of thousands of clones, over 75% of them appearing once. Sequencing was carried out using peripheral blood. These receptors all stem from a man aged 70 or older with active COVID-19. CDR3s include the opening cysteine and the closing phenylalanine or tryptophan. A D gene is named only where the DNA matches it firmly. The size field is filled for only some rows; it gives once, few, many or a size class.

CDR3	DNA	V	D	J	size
CASSMGGPRTDTQYF	TGTGCCAGCAGCATGGGGGGACCCCGCACAGATACGCAGTATTTT	TRBV9	NA	TRBJ2-3	NA
CASSSLAGLVNEQFF	TGCGCCAGCAGCTCACTAGCGGGGTTGGTGAATGAGCAGTTCTTC	TRBV5-1	TRBD2	TRBJ2-1	NA
CASSVGGSLAGNTIYF	TGTGCCAGCAGCGTAGGGGGCAGCTTAGCTGGAAACACCATATATTTT	TRBV9	NA	TRBJ1-3	NA
CATTGGSNEQYF	TGTGCCACCACAGGGGGCTCCAACGAGCAGTACTTC	TRBV10-3	TRBD1	TRBJ2-7	NA
CASSQGGGSYEQYF	TGTGCCAGCAGCCAAGGCGGGGGCTCCTACGAGCAGTACTTC	TRBV3-1/TRBV3-2	TRBD2	TRBJ2-7	NA
CASSYSDRGGYTF	TGTGCCAGCAGTTACTCTGACAGGGGTGGCTACACCTTC	TRBV6-5	TRBD1	TRBJ1-2	NA
CASSRRQGREQYF	TGTGCCAGCAGCCGAAGACAGGGCCGGGAGCAGTACTTC	TRBV14	TRBD1	TRBJ2-7	NA
CASSQGAKNIQYF	TGTGCCAGCAGTCAGGGGGCCAAAAACATTCAGTACTTC	TRBV2	NA	TRBJ2-4	NA
CASSEYDTQYF	TGTGCCAGCAGTGAATATGATACGCAGTATTTT	TRBV2	NA	TRBJ2-3	NA
CASSQVRDEQYF	TGTGCCAGCAGCCAAGTTCGGGACGAGCAGTACTTC	TRBV3-1/TRBV3-2	NA	TRBJ2-7	NA
CASSPRQNQETQYF	TGTGCCAGCAGCCCGAGACAAAATCAAGAGACCCAGTACTTC	TRBV11-3	NA	TRBJ2-5	once
CASLGGGSGNTGELFF	TGCGCCAGCCTAGGTGGAGGATCCGGGAACACCGGGGAGCTGTTTTTT	TRBV5-1	NA	TRBJ2-2	NA
CASSLDRGLETQYF	TGTGCCAGCAGCTTAGACAGGGGGCTTGAGACCCAGTACTTC	TRBV7-2	TRBD1	TRBJ2-5	NA
CASSLGGPTGNTIYF	TGTGCCAGCAGCCTTGGGGGCCCCACTGGAAACACCATATATTTT	TRBV7-2	NA	TRBJ1-3	NA
CAWSTGVWNQPQHF	TGTGCCTGGTCAACAGGGGTTTGGAATCAGCCCCAGCATTTT	TRBV30	TRBD1	TRBJ1-5	NA
CASSPWTGGYNEQFF	TGTGCCAGCAGCCCTTGGACAGGGGGTTACAATGAGCAGTTCTTC	TRBV4-2	TRBD1	TRBJ2-1	NA